This T cell receptor beta chain comes out of a study of vaccination and CD4 T cells after COVID-19. Looking at the study overall: Convalescent donors totaled six males and four females, including two who were Hispanic. Convalescent patients gave post-COVID blood a median about 91 days post-diagnosis, range 35 to 161.

V was pared by 4 bases and J by 2 bases, with 7 bases of the junction left unmatched. The length of the CDR3 is 14 residues. CDR1 is DFQATT, CDR2 SNEGSKA, per germline (reference sequence). By share, this clonotype counts as medium-sized. Its specificity is unknown. The treatment is: approximately 11-day PBMC culture with coronavirus spike peptide pools or control peptides (ViraFEST assay). With the Oncomine TCR Beta short-read assay, DNA from cultured CD4+ T cells was sequenced. MiXCR, run by TCRdb on the PCR reads, gives a single entry per CDR3 protein. The sample lists some 10,000 distinct CDR3 sequences, 25% to 35% occurring once.

Sample: cultured CD4+ T cells from blood. The rearrangement joins TRBV20-1 to TRBJ2-7, with 8 bases that match TRBD2. This TCR was recovered from a human donor with COVID-19. CDR3 in DNA: TGCAGTGCTATAACGGGGGGGGCCCCCTACGAGCAGTACTTC. Translating it yields CSAITGGAPYEQYF.